This T cell receptor beta chain was captured by sequencing in a study of CD4 T cells in relation to SARS-CoV-2 and coronaviruses. Details on this clone: The antigen remains unidentified.

Method: immunoSEQ multiplex PCR; TCRdb's copy keeps in-frame clones and lacks some. The repertoire holds tens of thousands of clones, with just over 90% as singletons. Germline V gene lookup returns CDR1 LNHNV and CDR2 YYDKDF (reference sequence). The CDR3 is made up of 18 amino acids. The V and J ends lost 9 bases and 0 bases, in that order; junction bases with no gene match: 13. Findings of the study overall: In roughly 65% of donors, memory CD4+ clonotypes crossrecognized SARS-CoV-2 and at least one common cold coronavirus spike. Monoreactive clones expanded significantly more to SARS-CoV-2 than crossreactive clones did.

Naive and memory CD4+ T cells were separated from cryopreserved PBMCs. Sequences were obtained from naive CD4+ T cells from PBMCs. Subset of the sample: naive CD4+ T cells isolated by negative enrichment. J is TRBJ2-1 and V is TRBV15; 11 bases are a match to TRBD2. The TCR sequence derives from an adult with COVID-19. CDR3 nucleotides: TGTGCCACTATCTCCGGGACTAGCGGAACTACCTCCTACAATGAGCAGTTCTTC. It is translated as CATISGTSGTTSYNEQFF.